The 10 T cell receptor beta chains given below trace back to one sample, sequenced in a study of cytomegalovirus exposure and HLA in healthy donors. Both 60 Vbeta primers and 13 Jbeta primers went into the PCR. Clones were read by immunoSEQ multiplex PCR, and TCRdb kept only the in-frame ones, dropping some. The sample includes roughly 130,000 clones, about 74% seen only once; the top ten take around 5.5%. Sequencing was done on a sample of PBMCs. The source is a woman in her forties or fifties in good health and CMV-seropositive.

The chain couples TRBV6-6 to TRBJ2-7; TRBD1 might be the D (5 bases). CDR1 and CDR2 (germline): MNHNY, SVGAGI (reference sequence). The CDR3 is made up of 13 amino acids. V lost 8 bases and J lost 1, with 12 bases in between. CDR3 sequence: CASRTRTSYEQYF. CDR3 in DNA: TGTGCCAGCCGAACTCGGACATCCTACGAGCAGTACTTC.

The table lists this clone with a few counts. The V gene is TRBV5-1, the J gene TRBJ2-3; D unclear. V lost 4 bases to trimming and J lost 2 bases, with 8 bases between them. The CDR3 extends over 13 amino acids. Germline CDR1 is SGHRS and CDR2 is YFSETQ. CDR3 protein: CASSSRYTDTQYF. The DNA for the CDR3 is TGCGCCAGCAGCAGTCGGTACACAGATACGCAGTATTTT.

CDR3: CSVVLFGTVQETQYF. CDR3 DNA: TGCAGCGTTGTGTTGTTCGGGACAGTTCAAGAGACCCAGTACTTC. The J gene is TRBJ2-5, the V gene TRBV29-1; 7 bases align to TRBD1. The CDR3 is made up of 15 amino acids. Germline V gene sequence: CDR1 SQVTM, CDR2 ANQGSEA. With V trimmed by 4 bases and J by 2 bases, 10 bases remained unmatched.

This chain links TRBV28 with TRBJ2-1; weak D call: TRBD1 (6 bases). This CDR3 is built from 16 residues. The V end was cut by 6 bases, the J end by 0 bases, with 15 bases between. Per germline, CDR1 MDHEN and CDR2 SYDVKM. The CDR3 DNA reads as TGTGCCAGCAGGCCGGGACACAAGATCTCCTACAATGAGCAGTTCTTC. Translating it yields CASRPGHKISYNEQFF.

This rearrangement joins TRBV7-9 to TRBJ1-3, with unresolved D. The CDR3 contains 13 residues. The germline gives CDR1 SEHNR, CDR2 FQNEAQ (reference sequence). Trimming removed 3 bases from V and 8 bases from J, with 11 bases in between. The CDR3 protein is CASSFVSADTIYF. The CDR3 nucleotides read TGTGCCAGCAGCTTCGTCTCTGCGGACACCATATATTTT.

The chain carries TRBV11-3 and TRBJ2-7; D is uncertain. The CDR3 runs to 14 residues. V was clipped by 1 base and J by 5 bases, with 12 bases between them. Germline V gene lookup returns CDR1 SGHNT and CDR2 YENEEA. Here the CDR3 DNA reads TGTGCCAGCAGCTTAGGGGCCACTTCGGACGAGCAGTACTTC. Protein: CASSLGATSDEQYF.

The chain links TRBV7-9 to TRBJ2-7; D is possibly TRBD1 (6 bases). The CDR3 loop spans 13 amino acids. Trimming shortened V by 1 base and J by 2 bases, and 6 bases separated the two germline ends. Germline values: CDR1 SEHNR, CDR2 FQNEAQ (reference sequence). CDR3 DNA sequence: TGTGCCAGCAGCTTAGGGGGGCCCTACGAGCAGTACTTC. The encoded protein is CASSLGGPYEQYF.

Here the CDR3 reads CSVEHSHNTEAFF. CDR3 nucleotide sequence: TGCAGCGTTGAACACAGCCACAACACTGAAGCTTTCTTT. V is TRBV29-1 and J is TRBJ1-1; D ambiguous. Germline V CDR1 and CDR2: SQVTM, ANQGSEA. V was clipped by 2 bases and J by 2 bases, with 9 bases between them. CDR3 length: 13 residues.

The chain recombines TRBV7-9 with TRBJ2-7, with TRBD2 identical over 9 bases. Germline loops: CDR1 SEHNR, CDR2 FQNEAQ (reference sequence). With V trimmed by 6 bases and J by 7 bases, 13 bases remained unmatched. This CDR3 is built from 15 residues. DNA of the CDR3: TGTGCCAGCAGTCCCCGTAGCGGGGGTTTGGGGGAGCAGTACTTC. It translates to CASSPRSGGLGEQYF.

This chain uses TRBV5-6 with TRBJ2-5; 7 nucleotides agree with TRBD1. Germline-derived CDR1 and CDR2 are SGHDT and YYEEEE. The junction had 5 bases not matched to a gene; V was cut back by 5 bases and J by 1 base. The CDR3 is 14 residues long. DNA for the CDR3: TGTGCCAGCAGGCACCGACAGGGCCAAGAGACCCAGTACTTC. Amino acid sequence: CASRHRQGQETQYF.